This is a list of T cell receptor beta chains from one sample in a study of blood T cells in healthy people across ages. TCRdb independently ran MiXCR on the 5' RACE reads; one entry per CDR3 protein. The table records hundreds of thousands of distinct CDR3 sequences, approximately 47% of them present only once. Specimen: blood. The origin of the receptors is a man aged 55-75 years in good health. Both conserved end residues are part of each CDR3. A D gene is named only where the DNA matches it firmly. Size values are once, few and many counts, or a class for expanded clones, and some rows have none.

abundance,d_gene,v_gene,j_gene,CDR3nt,CDR3aa
NA,TRBD1,TRBV19,TRBJ2-6,TGTGCCAGTAACCACAGGGGGCCAGGGGCCAACGTCCTGACTTTC,CASNHRGPGANVLTF
few,NA,TRBV6-6,TRBJ2-7,TGTGCCAGCAGTTTTACCGTCGAGCAGTACTTC,CASSFTVEQYF
few,NA,TRBV7-2,TRBJ2-3,TGTGCCAGCAGATATCGGGGAAACACAGATACGCAGTATTTT,CASRYRGNTDTQYF
NA,NA,TRBV29-1,TRBJ2-7,TGCAGCGTGGGGGAGGCCTACGAGCAGTACTTC,CSVGEAYEQYF
NA,TRBD1,TRBV20-1,TRBJ2-7,TGCAGTGCTAGAGCCGGGACAGGGACCTACGAGCAGTACTTC,CSARAGTGTYEQYF
few,NA,TRBV7-2,TRBJ2-5,TGTGCCAGCAGCTTAGAAGGGGAGTCAGAGACCCAGTACTTC,CASSLEGESETQYF
NA,TRBD1,TRBV7-8,TRBJ2-7,TGTGCCAGCAGCGCCCAGGGGGCGGGCTACGAGCAGTACTTC,CASSAQGAGYEQYF
once,NA,TRBV7-8,TRBJ2-3,TGTGCCAGCAGCCTCCTCACCGGGATCCGAAATACGCAGTATTTT,CASSLLTGIRNTQYF
few,NA,TRBV29-1,TRBJ2-7,TGCAGCGTTGTTTCAGGGGTAGACGAGCAGTACTTC,CSVVSGVDEQYF
once,NA,TRBV20-1,TRBJ1-6,TGCAGTGCTAGAGATGGCAGGACAGCTAATTCACCCCTCCACTTT,CSARDGRTANSPLHF
NA,TRBD1,TRBV5-1,TRBJ2-1,TGCGCCAGCAGCATCTCGACAGGGGGGGGCAATGAGCAGTTCTTC,CASSISTGGGNEQFF
many,TRBD1,TRBV29-1,TRBJ2-5,TGCAGCGTTAGGACAGGGGACCAAGAGACCCAGTACTTC,CSVRTGDQETQYF
few,NA,TRBV7-8,TRBJ2-5,TGTGCCAGCAGCTTAGATGCGGGACGGAAGACCCAGTACTTC,CASSLDAGRKTQYF
few,NA,TRBV7-2,TRBJ1-4,TGTGCCAGCAGCTTAAAACGACAGACTAATGAAAAACTGTTTTTT,CASSLKRQTNEKLFF
few,TRBD2,TRBV14,TRBJ2-5,TGTGCCAGCAGCCACGATCTAGCGGTAAAAGAGACCCAGTACTTC,CASSHDLAVKETQYF
NA,TRBD2,TRBV6-5,TRBJ2-5,TGTGCCAGCAGGGGACGGGAGGGCCCAGAGACCCAGTACTTC,CASRGREGPETQYF
few,TRBD2,TRBV9,TRBJ2-3,TGTGCCAGCAGCGTAGAGGCGGGGGGCACAGATACGCAGTATTTT,CASSVEAGGTDTQYF
NA,NA,TRBV12-3/TRBV12-4,TRBJ1-4,TGTGCCAGCAGTTTGGGGGCTCTAACAACTAATGAAAAACTGTTTTTT,CASSLGALTTNEKLFF
NA,NA,TRBV7-2,TRBJ2-3,TGTGCCAGCAGCAACGGGCGGTTGTTCACAGATACGCAGTATTTT,CASSNGRLFTDTQYF
NA,NA,TRBV5-6,TRBJ2-3,TGTGCCAGCAACCGCCCCAGGGCAGATACGCAGTATTTT,CASNRPRADTQYF
many,NA,TRBV20-1,TRBJ2-3,TGCAGTGCTAGGCCTTTGAAGTCCACAGATACGCAGTATTTT,CSARPLKSTDTQYF
NA,TRBD2,TRBV4-1,TRBJ2-3,TGCGCCAGCAGGGCAACTAGCGGGGGGACCTACACAGATACGCAGTATTTT,CASRATSGGTYTDTQYF
NA,TRBD2,TRBV7-2,TRBJ2-1,TGTGCCAGCGGCCGCGAGCCCGGGAGGGTCAATGAGCAGTTCTTC,CASGREPGRVNEQFF
many,NA,TRBV7-2,TRBJ2-5,TGTGCCAGCAGCTTAGGACCGGGGGCGGAGACCCAGTACTTC,CASSLGPGAETQYF
NA,NA,TRBV27,TRBJ2-7,TGTGCCAGCAGTTTATCGAACGGCCCCTACGAGCAGTACTTC,CASSLSNGPYEQYF
NA,NA,TRBV28,TRBJ1-5,TGTGCCAGCCACGGGGCACTCAATCAGCCCCAGCATTTT,CASHGALNQPQHF
NA,NA,TRBV15,TRBJ2-3,TGTGCCACCAGCAGAGATAGAACAGCAGATACGCAGTATTTT,CATSRDRTADTQYF
NA,NA,TRBV20-1,TRBJ2-7,TGCAGTGCCATCCGGGACCCCAGGAGTTTCGAGCAGTACTTC,CSAIRDPRSFEQYF
NA,NA,TRBV7-2,TRBJ2-1,TGTGCTATCACTTGGGGCGGTAGCGGAGCATACAATGAGCAGTTCTTC,CAITWGGSGAYNEQFF
NA,TRBD1,TRBV11-2,TRBJ1-2,TGTGCCGGCAGCCGCGGGACAGGGGACTATGGCTACACCTTC,CAGSRGTGDYGYTF